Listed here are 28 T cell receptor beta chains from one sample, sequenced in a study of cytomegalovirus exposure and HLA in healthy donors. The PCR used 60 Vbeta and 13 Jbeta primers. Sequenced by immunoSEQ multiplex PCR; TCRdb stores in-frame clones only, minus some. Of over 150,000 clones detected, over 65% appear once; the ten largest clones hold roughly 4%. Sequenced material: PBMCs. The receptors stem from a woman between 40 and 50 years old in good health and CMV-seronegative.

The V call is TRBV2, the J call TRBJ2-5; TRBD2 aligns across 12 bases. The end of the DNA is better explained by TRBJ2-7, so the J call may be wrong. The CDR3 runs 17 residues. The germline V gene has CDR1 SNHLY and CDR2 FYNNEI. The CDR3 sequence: CASSAGQPGLAGYEQYF. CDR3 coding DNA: TGTGCCAGCAGTGCGGGGCAACCGGGACTAGCGGGTTACGAGCAGTACTTC.

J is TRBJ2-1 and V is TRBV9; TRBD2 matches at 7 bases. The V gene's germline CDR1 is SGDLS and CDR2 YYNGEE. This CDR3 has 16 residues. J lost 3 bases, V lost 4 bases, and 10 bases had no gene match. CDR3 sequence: CASSPRGGGGYNEQFF. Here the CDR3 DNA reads TGTGCCAGCAGCCCGAGGGGCGGGGGAGGCTACAATGAGCAGTTCTTC.

The CDR3 loop reads CAWAGQGNYGYTF. For the CDR3, the DNA is TGTGCCTGGGCTGGACAGGGAAACTATGGCTACACCTTC. The chain employs TRBV30 and TRBJ1-2; 8 bases match TRBD1. This CDR3 comprises 13 residues. Germline values: CDR1 GTSNPN, CDR2 SVGIG (reference sequence). Trimming removed 5 bases from V and 2 bases from J; junction bases left unmatched: 4.

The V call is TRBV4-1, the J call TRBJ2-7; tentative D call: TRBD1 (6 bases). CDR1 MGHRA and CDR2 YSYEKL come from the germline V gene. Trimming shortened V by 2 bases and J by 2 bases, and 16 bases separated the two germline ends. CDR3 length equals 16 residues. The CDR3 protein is CASSQNFQGRAYEQYF. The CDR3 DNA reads TGCGCCAGCAGCCAAAATTTCCAGGGGAGAGCCTACGAGCAGTACTTC.

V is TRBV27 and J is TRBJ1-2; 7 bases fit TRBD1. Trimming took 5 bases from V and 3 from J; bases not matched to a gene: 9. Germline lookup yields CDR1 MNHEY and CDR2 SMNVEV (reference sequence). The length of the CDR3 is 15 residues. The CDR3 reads CASSPLTGPDYGYTF. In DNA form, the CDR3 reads TGTGCCAGCAGTCCATTGACAGGGCCTGACTATGGCTACACCTTC.

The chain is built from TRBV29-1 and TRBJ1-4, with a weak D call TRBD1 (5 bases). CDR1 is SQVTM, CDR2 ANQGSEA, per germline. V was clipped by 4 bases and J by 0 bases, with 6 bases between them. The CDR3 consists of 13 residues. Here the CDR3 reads CSVGGATNEKLFF. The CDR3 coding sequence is TGCAGCGTTGGGGGGGCAACTAATGAAAAACTGTTTTTT.

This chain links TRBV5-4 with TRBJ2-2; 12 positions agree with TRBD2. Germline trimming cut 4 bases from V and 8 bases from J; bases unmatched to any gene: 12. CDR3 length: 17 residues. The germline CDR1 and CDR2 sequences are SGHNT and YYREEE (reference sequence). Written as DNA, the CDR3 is TGTGCCAGCAGCGGGGGACTAGCGGGTGCCACAACGGGGGAGCTGTTTTTT. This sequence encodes CASSGGLAGATTGELFF.

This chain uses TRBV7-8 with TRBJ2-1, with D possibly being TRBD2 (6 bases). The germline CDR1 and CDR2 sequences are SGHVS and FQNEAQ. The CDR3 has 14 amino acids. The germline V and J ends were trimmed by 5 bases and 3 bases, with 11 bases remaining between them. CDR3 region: CASSPGEFYNEQFF. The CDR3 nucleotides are TGTGCCAGCAGCCCGGGGGAGTTCTACAATGAGCAGTTCTTC.

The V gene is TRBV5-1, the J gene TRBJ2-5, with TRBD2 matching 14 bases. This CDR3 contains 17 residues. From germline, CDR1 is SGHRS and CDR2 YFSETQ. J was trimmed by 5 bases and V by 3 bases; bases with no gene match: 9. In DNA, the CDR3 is TGCGCCAGCAGCTCCGGACTAGCGGGGGGCCACCGGGAGACCCAGTACTTC. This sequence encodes CASSSGLAGGHRETQYF. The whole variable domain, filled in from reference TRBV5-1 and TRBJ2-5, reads KAGVTQTPRYLIKTRGQQVTLSCSPISGHRSVSWYQQTPGQGLQFLFEYFSETQRNKGNFPGRFSGRQFSNSRSEMNVSTLELGDSALYLCASSSGLAGGHRETQYFGPGTRLLVL.

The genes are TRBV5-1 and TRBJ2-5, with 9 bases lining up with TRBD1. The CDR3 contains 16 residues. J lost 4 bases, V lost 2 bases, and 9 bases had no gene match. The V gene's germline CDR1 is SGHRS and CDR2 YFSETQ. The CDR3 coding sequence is TGCGCCAGCAGCTTCCCGACAGGGGGGATCGGAGAGACCCAGTACTTC. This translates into CASSFPTGGIGETQYF.

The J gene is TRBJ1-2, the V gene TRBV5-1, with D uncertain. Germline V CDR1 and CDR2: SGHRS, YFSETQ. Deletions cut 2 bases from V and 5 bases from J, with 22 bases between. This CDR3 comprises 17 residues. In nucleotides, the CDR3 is TGCGCCAGCAGCTTTCCACTAAGACTCATAACGGGGTATGGCTACACCTTC. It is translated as CASSFPLRLITGYGYTF.

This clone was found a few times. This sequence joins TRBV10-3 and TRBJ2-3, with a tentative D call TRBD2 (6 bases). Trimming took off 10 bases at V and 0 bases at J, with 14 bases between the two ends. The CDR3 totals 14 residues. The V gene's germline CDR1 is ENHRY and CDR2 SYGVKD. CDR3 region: CATRDFTSTDTQYF. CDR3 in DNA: TGTGCCACTCGGGACTTCACTAGCACAGATACGCAGTATTTT.

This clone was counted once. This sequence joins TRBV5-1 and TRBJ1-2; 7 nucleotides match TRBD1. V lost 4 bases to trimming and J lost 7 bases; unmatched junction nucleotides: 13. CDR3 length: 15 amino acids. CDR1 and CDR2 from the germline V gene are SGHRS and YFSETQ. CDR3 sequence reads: CASSARTGQEGGYTF. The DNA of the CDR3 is TGCGCCAGCAGCGCCCGGACAGGCCAAGAGGGTGGCTACACCTTC.

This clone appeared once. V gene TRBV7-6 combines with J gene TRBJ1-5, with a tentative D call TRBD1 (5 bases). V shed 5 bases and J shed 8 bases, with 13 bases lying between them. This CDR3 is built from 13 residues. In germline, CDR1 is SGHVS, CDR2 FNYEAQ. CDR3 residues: CASSPQGVKPQHF. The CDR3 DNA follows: TGTGCCAGCAGCCCCCAAGGGGTAAAGCCCCAGCATTTT.

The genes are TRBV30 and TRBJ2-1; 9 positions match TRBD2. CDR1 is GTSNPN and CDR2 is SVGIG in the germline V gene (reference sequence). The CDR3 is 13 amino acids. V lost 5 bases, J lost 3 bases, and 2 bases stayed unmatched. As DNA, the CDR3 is TGTGCCTGGTCGACTAGCGGCTACAATGAGCAGTTCTTC. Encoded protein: CAWSTSGYNEQFF.

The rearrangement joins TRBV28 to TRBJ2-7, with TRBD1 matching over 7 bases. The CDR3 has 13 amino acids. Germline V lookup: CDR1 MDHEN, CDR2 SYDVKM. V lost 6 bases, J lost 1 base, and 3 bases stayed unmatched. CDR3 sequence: CASRTGVSYEQYF. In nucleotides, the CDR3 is TGTGCCAGCAGAACAGGGGTTTCCTACGAGCAGTACTTC.

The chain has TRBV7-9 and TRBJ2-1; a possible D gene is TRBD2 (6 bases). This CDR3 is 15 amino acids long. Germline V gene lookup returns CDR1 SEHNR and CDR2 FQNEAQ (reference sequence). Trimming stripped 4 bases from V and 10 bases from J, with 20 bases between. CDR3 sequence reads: CASSWAGLPEGEQFF. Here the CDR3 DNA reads TGTGCCAGCAGCTGGGCGGGACTTCCCGAAGGCGAGCAGTTCTTC.

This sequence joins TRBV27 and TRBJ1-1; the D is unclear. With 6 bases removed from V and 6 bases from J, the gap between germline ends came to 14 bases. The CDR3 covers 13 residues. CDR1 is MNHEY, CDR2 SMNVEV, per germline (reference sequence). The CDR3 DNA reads TGTGCCAGCAGCTACATCGGAGGATCTGAAGCTTTCTTT. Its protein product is CASSYIGGSEAFF.

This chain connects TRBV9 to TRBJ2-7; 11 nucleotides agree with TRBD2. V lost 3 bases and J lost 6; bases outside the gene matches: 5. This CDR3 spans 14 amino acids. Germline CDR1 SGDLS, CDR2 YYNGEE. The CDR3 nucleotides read TGTGCCAGCAGCGCGGGACTAGCGGCGGGCGAGCAGTACTTC. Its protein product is CASSAGLAAGEQYF.

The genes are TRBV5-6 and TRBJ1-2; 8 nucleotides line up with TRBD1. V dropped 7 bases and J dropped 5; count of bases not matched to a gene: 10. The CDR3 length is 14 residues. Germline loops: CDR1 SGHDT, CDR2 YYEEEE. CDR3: CASSKEDRAYGYTF. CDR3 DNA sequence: TGTGCCAGCTCCAAAGAGGACAGGGCTTATGGCTACACCTTC. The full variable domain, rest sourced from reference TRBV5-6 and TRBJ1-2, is DAGVTQSPTHLIKTRGQQVTLRCSPKSGHDTVSWYQQALGQGPQFIFQYYEEEERQRGNFPDRFSGHQFPNYSSELNVNALLLGDSALYLCASSKEDRAYGYTFGSGTRLTVV.

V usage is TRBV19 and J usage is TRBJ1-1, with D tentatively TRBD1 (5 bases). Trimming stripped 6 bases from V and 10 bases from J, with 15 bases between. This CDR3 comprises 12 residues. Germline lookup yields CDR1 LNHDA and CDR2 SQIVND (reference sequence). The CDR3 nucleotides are TGTGCCAGTAGGGGGGGAGGGGAGGTAGCTTTCTTT. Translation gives CASRGGGEVAFF.

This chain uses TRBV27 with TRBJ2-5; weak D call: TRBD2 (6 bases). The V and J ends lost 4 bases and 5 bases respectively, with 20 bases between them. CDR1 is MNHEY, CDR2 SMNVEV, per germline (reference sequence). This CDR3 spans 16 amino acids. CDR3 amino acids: CASSSATRVTRETQYF. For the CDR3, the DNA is TGTGCCAGCAGTTCCGCGACTAGGGTAACTCGGGAGACCCAGTACTTC.

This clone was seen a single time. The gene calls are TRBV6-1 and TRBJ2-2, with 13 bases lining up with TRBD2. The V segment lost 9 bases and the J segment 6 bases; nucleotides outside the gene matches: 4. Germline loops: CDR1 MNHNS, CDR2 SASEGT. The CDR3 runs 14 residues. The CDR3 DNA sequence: TGTGCCAGTAGACTAGCGGGAGGTCCCGGGGAGCTGTTTTTT. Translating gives CASRLAGGPGELFF.

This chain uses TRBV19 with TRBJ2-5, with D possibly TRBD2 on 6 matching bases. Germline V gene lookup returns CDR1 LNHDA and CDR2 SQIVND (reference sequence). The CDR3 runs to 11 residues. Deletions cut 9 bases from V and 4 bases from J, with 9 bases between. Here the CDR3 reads CASEEGETQYF. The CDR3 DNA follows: TGTGCCAGCGAGGAGGGAGAGACCCAGTACTTC. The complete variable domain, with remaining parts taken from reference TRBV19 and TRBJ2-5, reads DGGITQSPKYLFRKEGQNVTLSCEQNLNHDAMYWYRQDPGQGLRLIYYSQIVNDFQKGDIAEGYSVSREKKESFPLTVTSAQKNPTAFYLCASEEGETQYFGPGTRLLVL.

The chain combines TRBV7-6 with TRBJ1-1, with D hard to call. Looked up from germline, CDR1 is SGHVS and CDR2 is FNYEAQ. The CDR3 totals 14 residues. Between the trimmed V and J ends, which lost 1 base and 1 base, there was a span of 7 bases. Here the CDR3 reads CASSLGAGNTEAFF. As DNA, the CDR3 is TGTGCCAGCAGCTTAGGGGCAGGGAACACTGAAGCTTTCTTT.

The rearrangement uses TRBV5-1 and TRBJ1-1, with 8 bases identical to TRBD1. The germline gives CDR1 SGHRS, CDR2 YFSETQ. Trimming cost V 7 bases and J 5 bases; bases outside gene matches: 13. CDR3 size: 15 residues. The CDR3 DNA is TGCGCCAGCTCCCCCGTCGTGACAGGGGAGACTGAAGCTTTCTTT. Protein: CASSPVVTGETEAFF. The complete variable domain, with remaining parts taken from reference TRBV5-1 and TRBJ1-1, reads KAGVTQTPRYLIKTRGQQVTLSCSPISGHRSVSWYQQTPGQGLQFLFEYFSETQRNKGNFPGRFSGRQFSNSRSEMNVSTLELGDSALYLCASSPVVTGETEAFFGQGTRLTVV.

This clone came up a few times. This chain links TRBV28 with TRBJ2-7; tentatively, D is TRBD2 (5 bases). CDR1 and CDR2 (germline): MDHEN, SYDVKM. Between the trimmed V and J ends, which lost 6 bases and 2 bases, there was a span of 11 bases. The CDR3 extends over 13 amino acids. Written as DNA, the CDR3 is TGTGCCAGCAGCCTGAGGGAACCCTACGAGCAGTACTTC. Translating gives CASSLREPYEQYF.

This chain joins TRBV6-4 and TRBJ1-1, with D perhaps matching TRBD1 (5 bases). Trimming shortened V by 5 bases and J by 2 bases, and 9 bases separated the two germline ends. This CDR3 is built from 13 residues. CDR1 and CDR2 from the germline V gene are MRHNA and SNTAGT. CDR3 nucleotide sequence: TGTGCCAGCAGTAACCAGGGAAACACTGAAGCTTTCTTT. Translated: CASSNQGNTEAFF.